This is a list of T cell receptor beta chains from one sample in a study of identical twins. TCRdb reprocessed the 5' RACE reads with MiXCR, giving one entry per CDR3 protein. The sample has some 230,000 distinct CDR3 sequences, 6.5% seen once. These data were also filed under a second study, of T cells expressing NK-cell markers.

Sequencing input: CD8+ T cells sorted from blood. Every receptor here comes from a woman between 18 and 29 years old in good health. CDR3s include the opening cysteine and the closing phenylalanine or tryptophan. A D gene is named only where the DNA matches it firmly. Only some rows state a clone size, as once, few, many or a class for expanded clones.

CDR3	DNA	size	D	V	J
CASSLLPGTANTGELFF	TGTGCCAGCAGCCTCCTACCCGGGACAGCTAACACCGGGGAGCTGTTTTTT	many	TRBD1	TRBV7-2	TRBJ2-2
CASSYIAGGYNEQFF	TGTGCCAGCAGTTACATAGCGGGGGGCTACAATGAGCAGTTCTTC	many	TRBD2	TRBV6-5	TRBJ2-1
CASSLRRGGHGYTF	TGTGCCAGCAGTTTACGGCGCGGGGGTCATGGCTACACCTTC	few	.	TRBV27	TRBJ1-2
CASSHYTDTQYF	TGTGCCAGCAGCCACTACACAGATACGCAGTATTTT	many	.	TRBV3-1	TRBJ2-3
CSAISGDEQFF	TGCAGTGCTATCAGTGGGGATGAGCAGTTCTTC	.	.	TRBV20-1	TRBJ2-1
CASSVGGSSYEQYF	TGTGCCAGCAGCGTAGGAGGGAGCTCCTACGAGCAGTACTTC	many	.	TRBV9	TRBJ2-7
CASSYFGGGYEQYF	TGTGCCAGCAGTTACTTCGGTGGGGGCTACGAGCAGTACTTC	few	.	TRBV6-5	TRBJ2-7
CASSVGAGPGETQYF	TGTGCCAGCAGCGTAGGGGCAGGGCCAGGAGAGACCCAGTACTTC	many	.	TRBV9	TRBJ2-5
CASSYGLASETQYF	TGTGCCAGCAGTTACGGCCTAGCTAGCGAGACCCAGTACTTC	many	.	TRBV6-5	TRBJ2-5
CASSFTLAGAGELFF	TGCGCCAGCAGCTTCACTCTAGCGGGAGCCGGGGAGCTGTTTTTT	few	TRBD2	TRBV5-1	TRBJ2-2
CASSLGLQPQHF	TGTGCCAGCAGCTTGGGACTTCAGCCCCAGCATTTT	.	.	TRBV7-9	TRBJ1-5
CASSETGVNTEAFF	TGTGCCAGCAGCGAGACAGGGGTGAACACTGAAGCTTTCTTT	once	TRBD1	TRBV9	TRBJ1-1
CAISPGGGGIDYGYTF	TGTGCCATCAGCCCAGGGGGGGGAGGAATCGACTATGGCTACACCTTC	few	TRBD1	TRBV10-3	TRBJ1-2
CASSGDRAHGTEAFF	TGTGCCAGCAGCGGAGACAGGGCGCACGGGACTGAAGCTTTCTTT	.	TRBD1	TRBV7-9	TRBJ1-1
CASSSYVGGSYNEQFF	TGTGCCAGCAGCTCATATGTCGGGGGCTCCTACAATGAGCAGTTCTTC	many	.	TRBV9	TRBJ2-1
CASSQEPPLAGGYNEQFF	TGCGCCAGCAGCCAAGAGCCCCCACTAGCGGGGGGCTACAATGAGCAGTTCTTC	.	TRBD2	TRBV4-1	TRBJ2-1